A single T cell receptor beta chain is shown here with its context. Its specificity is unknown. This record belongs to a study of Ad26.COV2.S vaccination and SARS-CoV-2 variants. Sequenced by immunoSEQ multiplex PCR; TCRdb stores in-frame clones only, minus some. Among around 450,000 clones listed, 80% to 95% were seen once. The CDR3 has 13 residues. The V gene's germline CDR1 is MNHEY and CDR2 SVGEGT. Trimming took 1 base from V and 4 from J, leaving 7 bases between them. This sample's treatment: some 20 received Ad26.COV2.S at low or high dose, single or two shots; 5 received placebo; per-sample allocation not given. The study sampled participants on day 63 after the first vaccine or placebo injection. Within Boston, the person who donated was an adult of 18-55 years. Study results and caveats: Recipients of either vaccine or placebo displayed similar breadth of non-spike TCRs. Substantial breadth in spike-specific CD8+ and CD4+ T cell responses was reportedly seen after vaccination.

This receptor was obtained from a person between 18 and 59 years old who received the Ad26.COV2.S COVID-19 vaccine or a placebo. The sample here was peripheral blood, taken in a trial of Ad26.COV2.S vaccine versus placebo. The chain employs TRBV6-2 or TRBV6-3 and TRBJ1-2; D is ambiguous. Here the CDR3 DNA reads TGTGCCAGCAGTTACTGGGGAGCCTATGGCTACACCTTC. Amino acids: CASSYWGAYGYTF.